The clone carrying this T cell receptor beta chain appeared many times. At the DNA level, this CDR3 is encoded by other sequences in the same sample as well. These data come from a study of blood T cell repertoires in COVID-19. For the study at large: Material from acute and convalescent COVID-19 was sourced from the United States, Italy and Spain. PBMCs, B-cell-depleted T cells, or T cells provided the cDNA or gDNA that made up the material.

In the original processing: Amplification with reference gene primers provided the estimates of nucleated cell counts. Data came from immunoSEQ multiplex PCR; TCRdb stores just in-frame clones and leaves some out. V and J calls and clone size are copied from that table; D and trimming were computed from the DNA. Among about 190,000 clones listed, 87% were seen once. The origin of this receptor is a man aged 55 to 70 with active or convalescent COVID-19. Sequenced input: peripheral blood.

The CDR3 DNA sequence: TGTGCCAGCAGCCCCATGACCGGGAGGTGGAATTCACCCCTCCACTTT. Residues: CASSPMTGRWNSPLHF. This rearrangement joins TRBV3-1 (or the pseudogene TRBV3-2) to TRBJ1-6; D gene ambiguous. Trimming cost V 4 bases and J 7 bases, with 17 bases left between them. The CDR3 has 16 amino acids. CDR1 and CDR2 from the germline V gene are LGHDT and YNNKEL (reference sequence).